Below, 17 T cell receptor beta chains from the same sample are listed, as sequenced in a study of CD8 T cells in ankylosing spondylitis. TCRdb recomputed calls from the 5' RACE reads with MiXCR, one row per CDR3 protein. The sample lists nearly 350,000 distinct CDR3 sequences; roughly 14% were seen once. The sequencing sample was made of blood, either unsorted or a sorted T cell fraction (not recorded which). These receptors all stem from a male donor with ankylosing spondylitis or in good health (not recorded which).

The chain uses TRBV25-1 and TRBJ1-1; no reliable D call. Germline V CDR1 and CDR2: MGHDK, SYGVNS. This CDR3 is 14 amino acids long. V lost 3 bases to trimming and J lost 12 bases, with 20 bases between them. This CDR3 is CASSDPRRGRVTFF. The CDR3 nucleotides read TGTGCCAGCAGTGACCCGAGACGGGGTCGGGTGACTTTCTTT.

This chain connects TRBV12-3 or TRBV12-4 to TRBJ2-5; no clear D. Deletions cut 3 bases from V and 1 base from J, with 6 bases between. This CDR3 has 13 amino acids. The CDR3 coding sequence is TGTGCCAGCAGTTTCGAGGTCCAAGAGACCCAGTACTTC. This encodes CASSFEVQETQYF.

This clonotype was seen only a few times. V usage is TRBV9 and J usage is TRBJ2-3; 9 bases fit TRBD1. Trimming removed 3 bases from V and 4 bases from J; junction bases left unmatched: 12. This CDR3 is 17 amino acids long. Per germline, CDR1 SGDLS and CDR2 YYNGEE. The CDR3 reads CASSGSPGQGPADTQYF. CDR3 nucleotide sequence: TGTGCCAGCAGCGGAAGCCCGGGACAGGGACCCGCAGATACGCAGTATTTT.

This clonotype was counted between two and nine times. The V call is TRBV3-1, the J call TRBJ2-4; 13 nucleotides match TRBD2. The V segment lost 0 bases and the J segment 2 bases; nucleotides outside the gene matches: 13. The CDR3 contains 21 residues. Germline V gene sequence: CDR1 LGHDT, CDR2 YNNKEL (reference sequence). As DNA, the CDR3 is TGTGCCAGCAGCCAAGACCCCGGACTAGCGGGAGTGGGGCAAACCAAAAACATTCAGTACTTC. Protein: CASSQDPGLAGVGQTKNIQYF.

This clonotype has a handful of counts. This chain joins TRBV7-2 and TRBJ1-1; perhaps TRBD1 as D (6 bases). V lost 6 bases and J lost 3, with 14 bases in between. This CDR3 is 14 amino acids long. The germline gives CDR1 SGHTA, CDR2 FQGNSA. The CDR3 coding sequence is TGTGCCAGCAGTAAACTGCAGGGGTACACTGAAGCTTTCTTT. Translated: CASSKLQGYTEAFF.

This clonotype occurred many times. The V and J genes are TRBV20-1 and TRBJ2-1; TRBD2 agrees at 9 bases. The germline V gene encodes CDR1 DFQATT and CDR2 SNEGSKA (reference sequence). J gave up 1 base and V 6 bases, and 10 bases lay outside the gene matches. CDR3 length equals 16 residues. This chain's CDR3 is CSASSGTSMSYNEQFF. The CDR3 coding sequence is TGCAGTGCCAGCTCCGGGACTAGCATGTCCTACAATGAGCAGTTCTTC.

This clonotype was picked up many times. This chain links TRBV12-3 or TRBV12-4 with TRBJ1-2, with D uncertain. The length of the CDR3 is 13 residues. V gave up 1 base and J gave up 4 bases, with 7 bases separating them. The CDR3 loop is CASSLEQSYGYTF. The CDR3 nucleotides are TGTGCCAGCAGTTTAGAACAGTCCTATGGCTACACCTTC.

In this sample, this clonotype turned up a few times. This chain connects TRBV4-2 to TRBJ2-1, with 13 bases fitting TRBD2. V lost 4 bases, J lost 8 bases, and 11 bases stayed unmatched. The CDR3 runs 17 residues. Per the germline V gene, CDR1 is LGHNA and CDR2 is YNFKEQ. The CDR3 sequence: CASSRPGTSGVFDEQFF. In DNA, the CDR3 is TGTGCCAGCAGCCGCCCCGGGACTAGCGGGGTATTCGATGAGCAGTTCTTC.

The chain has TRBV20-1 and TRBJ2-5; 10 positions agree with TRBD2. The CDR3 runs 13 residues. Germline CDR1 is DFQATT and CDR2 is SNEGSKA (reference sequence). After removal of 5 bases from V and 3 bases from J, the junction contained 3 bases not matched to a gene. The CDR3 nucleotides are TGCAGTGCTTCCGGGACTAGCGAAGAGACCCAGTACTTC. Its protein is CSASGTSEETQYF.

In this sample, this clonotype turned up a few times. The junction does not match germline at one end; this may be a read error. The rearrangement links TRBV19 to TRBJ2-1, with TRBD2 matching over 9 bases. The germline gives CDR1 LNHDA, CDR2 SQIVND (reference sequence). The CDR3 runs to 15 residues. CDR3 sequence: CASSRVTSGLNQQFF. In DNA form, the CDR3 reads TGTGCCAGTTCCCGGGTGACTAGCGGACTCAATCAGCAGTTCTTC.

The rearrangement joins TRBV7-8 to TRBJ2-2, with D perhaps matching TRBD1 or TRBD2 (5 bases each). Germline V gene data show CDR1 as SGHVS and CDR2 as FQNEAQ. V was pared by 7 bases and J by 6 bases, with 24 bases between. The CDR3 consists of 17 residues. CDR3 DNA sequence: TGTGCCAGCACCGGTAACACCCCCGGGGCGAGGGCCGGGGAGCTGTTTTTT. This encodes CASTGNTPGARAGELFF.

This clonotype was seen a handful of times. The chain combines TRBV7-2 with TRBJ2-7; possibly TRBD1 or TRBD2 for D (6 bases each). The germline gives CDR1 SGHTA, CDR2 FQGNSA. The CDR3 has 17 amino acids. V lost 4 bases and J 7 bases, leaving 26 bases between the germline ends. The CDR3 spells CASSSPLWTPQGREQYF. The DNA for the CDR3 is TGTGCCAGCAGCTCGCCCCTCTGGACCCCCCAGGGGAGGGAGCAGTACTTC.

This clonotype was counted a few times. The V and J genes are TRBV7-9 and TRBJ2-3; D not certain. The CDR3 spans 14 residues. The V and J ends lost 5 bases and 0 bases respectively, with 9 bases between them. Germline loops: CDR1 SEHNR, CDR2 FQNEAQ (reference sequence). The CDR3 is CASSLPVSTDTQYF. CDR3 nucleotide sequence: TGTGCCAGCAGCCTACCCGTTAGCACAGATACGCAGTATTTT.

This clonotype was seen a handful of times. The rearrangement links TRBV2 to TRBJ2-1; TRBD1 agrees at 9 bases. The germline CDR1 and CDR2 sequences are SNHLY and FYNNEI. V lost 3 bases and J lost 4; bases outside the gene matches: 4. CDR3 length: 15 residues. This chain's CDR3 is CASSDTGGRYNEQFF. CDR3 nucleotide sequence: TGTGCCAGCAGTGATACAGGGGGCAGGTACAATGAGCAGTTCTTC.

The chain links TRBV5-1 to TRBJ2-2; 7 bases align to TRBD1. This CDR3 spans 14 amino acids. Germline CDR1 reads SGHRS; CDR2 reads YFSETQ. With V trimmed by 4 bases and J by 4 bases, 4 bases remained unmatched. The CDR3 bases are TGCGCCAGCAGCCTGGGACAGACCACCGGGGAGCTGTTTTTT. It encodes CASSLGQTTGELFF.

The CDR3 loop is CASRNPGGAEAFF. CDR3 DNA sequence: TGTGCCAGCAGAAATCCAGGGGGTGCTGAAGCTTTCTTT. This sequence joins TRBV12-3 or TRBV12-4 and TRBJ1-1; 7 bases agree with TRBD1. After removal of 6 bases from V and 6 bases from J, the junction contained 7 bases not matched to a gene. This CDR3 has 13 residues.

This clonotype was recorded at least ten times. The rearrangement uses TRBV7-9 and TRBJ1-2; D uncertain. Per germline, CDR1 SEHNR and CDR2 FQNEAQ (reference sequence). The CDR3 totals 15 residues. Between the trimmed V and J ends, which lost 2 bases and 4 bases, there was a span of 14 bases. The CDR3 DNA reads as TGTGCCAGCAGCTTACGGACGGCGACCGCCTATGGCTACACCTTC. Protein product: CASSLRTATAYGYTF. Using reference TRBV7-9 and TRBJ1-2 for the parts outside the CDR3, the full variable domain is DTGVSQNPRHKITKRGQNVTFRCDPISEHNRLYWYRQTLGQGPEFLTYFQNEAQLEKSRLLSDRFSAERPKGSFSTLEIQRTEQGDSAMYLCASSLRTATAYGYTFGSGTRLTVV.